The clone carrying this T cell receptor beta chain showed up many times. Sample collection consisted of six milliliters of peripheral blood drawn at each of two time points. Genomic DNA was the source, and TCR beta CDR3 was amplified from it by two-round multiplex PCR. During first-round PCR, primers specific to each TRBV and TRBJ gene were used. TCRdb reprocessed the multiplex PCR reads with MiXCR, giving one entry per CDR3 protein. The data show about 17,000 distinct CDR3 sequences, approximately 15% seen once. The sample belongs to a study of prognosis after radiotherapy for stage I lung cancer. Looking at the study overall: Patients with stage I non-small cell lung cancer joined the study from April 2018 through early 2019. A biologically effective dose of at least 100 Gy came via 3-5 SBRT fractions. Histology showed adenocarcinoma in some twelve patients versus squamous cell carcinoma in 7 or 8.

The sequence was obtained from a donor over 45 with non-small cell lung cancer. Sequencing was performed on PBMCs, taken before or after stereotactic body radiation therapy (not recorded which).

The CDR3, as DNA: TGTGCCAGCAGTCGCAACAGGGGGCCCCAGCATTTT. Translated, it gives CASSRNRGPQHF. The chain couples TRBV11-2 to TRBJ1-5, with 7 bases aligning to TRBD1. This CDR3 has 12 amino acids. Germline CDR1 and CDR2: SGHAT and FQNNGV. J gave up 9 bases and V 6 bases, and 5 bases lay outside the gene matches. Full variable domain (rest looked up from reference TRBV11-2 and TRBJ1-5): EAGVAQSPRYKIIEKRQSVAFWCNPISGHATLYWYQQILGQGPKLLIQFQNNGVVDDSQLPKDRFSAERLKGVDSTLKIQPAKLEDSAVYLCASSRNRGPQHFGDGTRLSIL.